This paragraph covers one T cell receptor beta chain sequence. V lost 6 bases to trimming and J lost 6 bases, with 23 bases between them. Germline loops: CDR1 SEHNR, CDR2 FQNEAQ (reference sequence). This CDR3 is built from 17 residues. Some clones are missing from TCRdb's copy, which holds only in-frame ones; the method was immunoSEQ multiplex PCR. The profile shows some 300,000 clones, over 75% of them singletons. This sample is drawn from a study of blood T cell repertoires in COVID-19. This sequence was found in a woman between 35 and 50 years old who had recovered from COVID-19. The sequenced sample was PBMCs or T cells enriched from blood (not recorded which). The chain uses TRBV7-9 and TRBJ2-2; maybe TRBD1 (6 bases). CDR3 in amino acids: CASSRWETGFGAGELFF. The CDR3 coding sequence is TGTGCCAGCAGTCGATGGGAAACAGGGTTTGGGGCCGGGGAGCTGTTTTTT.